The 14 T cell receptor beta chains in this list originate from one sample, sequenced in a study of cytomegalovirus exposure and HLA in healthy donors. Primers: 60 Vbeta forward and 13 Jbeta reverse. The table came from immunoSEQ multiplex PCR; TCRdb's copy has only in-frame clones and leaves some out. The data contain a few hundred thousand clones, about 80% of them seen just once; the ten biggest clones take up 1.5% to 2%. Sequencing was performed on PBMCs. These receptor sequences come from a man aged 18 to 30 in good health and CMV-seronegative.

The genes are TRBV9 and TRBJ2-7; weak D call: TRBD2 (5 bases). Trimming removed 4 bases from V and 3 bases from J, with 14 bases in between. This CDR3 spans 14 amino acids. Germline V gene lookup returns CDR1 SGDLS and CDR2 YYNGEE. The chain's CDR3 is CASSISGTSYEQYF. In nucleotides, the CDR3 is TGTGCCAGCAGCATCAGCGGCACCAGCTACGAGCAGTACTTC.

This chain connects TRBV7-2 to TRBJ2-6; 9 bases are shared with TRBD1. Germline CDR1 and CDR2: SGHTA and FQGNSA. V dropped 5 bases and J dropped 10; count of bases not matched to a gene: 9. The CDR3 is 15 amino acids. CDR3 DNA: TGTGCCAGCAGCCCCTTTACAGGACAGGGGAACGTCCTGACTTTC. This encodes CASSPFTGQGNVLTF.

The chain links TRBV28 to TRBJ1-3, with D maybe TRBD1 (5 bases). The germline V gene encodes CDR1 MDHEN and CDR2 SYDVKM. The V end lost 2 bases, the J end lost 4 bases, and 6 bases lay between the germline ends. The CDR3 has 13 residues. CDR3 in DNA: TGTGCCAGCAGTTTACCAGGGGGAAACACCATATATTTT. Protein product: CASSLPGGNTIYF.

This chain connects TRBV7-9 to TRBJ2-1, with 7 bases fitting TRBD2. The trim removed 6 bases at V and 0 bases at J, leaving 8 bases unmatched. The CDR3 is 16 amino acids. Germline V gives CDR1 SEHNR, CDR2 FQNEAQ (reference sequence). CDR3 nucleotide sequence: TGTGCCAGCAGTCCCGTTAGCGGGTCCTCCTACAATGAGCAGTTCTTC. Translating it yields CASSPVSGSSYNEQFF.

The V and J genes are TRBV6-5 and TRBJ1-1; 9 nucleotides line up with TRBD1. V lost 7 bases to trimming and J lost 4 bases; unmatched junction nucleotides: 7. The CDR3 is 14 amino acids. CDR1 MNHEY and CDR2 SVGAGI come from the germline V gene. The CDR3 reads CASTPDRGFTEAFF. The CDR3 bases are TGTGCCAGCACTCCCGACAGGGGGTTCACTGAAGCTTTCTTT.

The rearrangement uses TRBV7-9 and TRBJ2-2; 10 positions agree with TRBD2. This CDR3 region has 14 residues. CDR1 SEHNR and CDR2 FQNEAQ come from the germline V gene (reference sequence). The CDR3 nucleotides are TGTGTCTCCCAGCGGGGGGGCGGCACCGGGGAGCTGTTTTTT. It is translated as CVSQRGGGTGELFF.

This clone was counted between two and nine times. This CDR3 is CSVEERAGSSYEQYF. The CDR3 DNA sequence: TGCAGCGTTGAAGAACGAGCAGGCAGCTCCTACGAGCAGTACTTC. V gene TRBV29-1 combines with J gene TRBJ2-5; D ambiguous. The J call is uncertain, as TRBJ2-7 better fits the DNA end. The CDR3 covers 15 residues. Per the germline V gene, CDR1 is SQVTM and CDR2 is ANQGSEA.

The gene calls are TRBV10-2 and TRBJ2-2; TRBD1 matches 12 bases. V was clipped by 11 bases and J by 5 bases; unmatched bases: 9. Germline V gene sequence: CDR1 WSHSY, CDR2 SAAADI. The CDR3 is made up of 15 amino acids. This CDR3 is CAAGTGGRDTGELFF. The CDR3 DNA follows: TGCGCCGCAGGGACAGGGGGCAGGGATACCGGGGAGCTGTTTTTT.

This clone was observed once. The CDR3 bases are TGTGCCATCAGTGTGGGTGCGGGGAGGGAGGTCGAGCCCCGAAATGAGCAGTTCTTC. Protein sequence: CAISVGAGREVEPRNEQFF. V gene TRBV10-3 combines with J gene TRBJ2-1, with 7 positions matching TRBD2. With 4 bases clipped from V and 7 bases from J, the junction kept 22 bases outside the gene matches. Germline V gives CDR1 ENHRY, CDR2 SYGVKD. There are 19 residues in the CDR3.

The J gene is TRBJ1-4, the V gene TRBV27, with D tentatively TRBD1 (5 bases). V shed 5 bases and J shed 1 base, with 20 bases lying between them. Germline V lookup: CDR1 MNHEY, CDR2 SMNVEV (reference sequence). The CDR3 totals 18 residues. The CDR3 is CASSPQGYKVLTNEKLFF. CDR3 DNA: TGTGCCAGCAGTCCTCAGGGTTACAAGGTTTTAACTAATGAAAAACTGTTTTTT.

This clone was seen a few times. The rearrangement uses TRBV5-6 and TRBJ1-1, with D unclear. The V gene lost 5 bases and the J gene lost 1 base, with 6 bases spanning the gap. In germline, CDR1 is SGHDT, CDR2 YYEEEE. The CDR3 has 12 amino acids. DNA of the CDR3: TGTGCCAGCAGTACTAGGAACACTGAAGCTTTCTTT. This sequence encodes CASSTRNTEAFF.

The DNA for the CDR3 is TGTGCCAGCAGTGAACAGGGTATTGGCACCGGGGAGCTGTTTTTT. This encodes CASSEQGIGTGELFF. The chain couples TRBV6-1 to TRBJ2-2, with D perhaps matching TRBD1 (5 bases). CDR3 size: 15 residues. Looked up from germline, CDR1 is MNHNS and CDR2 is SASEGT. The V and J ends lost 2 bases and 4 bases respectively, with 11 bases between them.

This clone was observed a single time. The V gene is TRBV21-1, the J gene TRBJ2-5; the D segment call TRBD1 is taken from the table without a DNA check. TRBV21-1 is a documented pseudogene. This CDR3 region has 17 residues. CDR3 loop: CASKGTGWSPAQETQYF. The CDR3 DNA sequence: TGTGCCAGCAAAGGGACAGGGTGGAGCCCCGCCCAAGAGACCCAGTACTTC.

V gene TRBV4-2 combines with J gene TRBJ2-1; TRBD2 matches at 7 bases. The CDR3 loop spans 17 amino acids. CDR1 is LGHNA, CDR2 YNFKEQ, per germline. Germline trimming cut 0 bases from V and 3 bases from J; bases unmatched to any gene: 8. DNA for the CDR3: TGTGCCAGCAGCCAAGATAGCGGGCTAGCGGACTACAATGAGCAGTTCTTC. It is translated as CASSQDSGLADYNEQFF.